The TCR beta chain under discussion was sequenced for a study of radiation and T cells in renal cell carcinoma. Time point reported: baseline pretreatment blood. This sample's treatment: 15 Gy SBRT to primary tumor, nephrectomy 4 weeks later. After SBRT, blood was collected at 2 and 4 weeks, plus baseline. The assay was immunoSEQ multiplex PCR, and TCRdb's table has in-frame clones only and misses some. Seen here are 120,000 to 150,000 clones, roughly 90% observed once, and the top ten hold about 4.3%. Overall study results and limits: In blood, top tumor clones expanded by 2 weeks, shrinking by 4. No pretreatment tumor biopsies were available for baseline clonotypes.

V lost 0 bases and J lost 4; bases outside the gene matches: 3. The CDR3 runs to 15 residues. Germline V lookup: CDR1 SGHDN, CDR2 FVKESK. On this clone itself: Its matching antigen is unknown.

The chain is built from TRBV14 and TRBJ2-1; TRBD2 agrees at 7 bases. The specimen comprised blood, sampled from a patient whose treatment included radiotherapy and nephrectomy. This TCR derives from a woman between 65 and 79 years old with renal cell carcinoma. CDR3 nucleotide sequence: TGTGCCAGCAGCCAAGAGGGGGGGTATTACAATGAGCAGTTCTTC. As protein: CASSQEGGYYNEQFF.